This entry features one TCR beta chain sequence. The antigen is unknown. This sample is part of a study of blood T cells in healthy people across ages. A second PCR, run for roughly 7 to 12 cycles, used a sample-barcoded 5' primer plus a J-beta primer mix. TCRdb used MiXCR to reprocess the 5' RACE reads, holding one entry per CDR3 protein. The sample shows about 1.8 million distinct CDR3 sequences, about 50% of them seen only once. The length of the CDR3 is 16 residues. The germline V gene has CDR1 MNHEY and CDR2 SVGEGT. V gave up 6 bases and J gave up 0 bases; unmatched junction bases: 9. Study-level findings and limits: The diversity estimates, figures obtained from one million T cells, were considered underestimates.

The origin of this receptor is a woman aged 35 to 49 in good health. The chain uses TRBV6-2 or TRBV6-3 and TRBJ2-3; TRBD2 matches 7 bases. The sequenced sample consisted of blood. CDR3 in DNA: TGTGCCAGCAGCCCCGGGACTACATTTAGCACAGATACGCAGTATTTT. This sequence encodes CASSPGTTFSTDTQYF.